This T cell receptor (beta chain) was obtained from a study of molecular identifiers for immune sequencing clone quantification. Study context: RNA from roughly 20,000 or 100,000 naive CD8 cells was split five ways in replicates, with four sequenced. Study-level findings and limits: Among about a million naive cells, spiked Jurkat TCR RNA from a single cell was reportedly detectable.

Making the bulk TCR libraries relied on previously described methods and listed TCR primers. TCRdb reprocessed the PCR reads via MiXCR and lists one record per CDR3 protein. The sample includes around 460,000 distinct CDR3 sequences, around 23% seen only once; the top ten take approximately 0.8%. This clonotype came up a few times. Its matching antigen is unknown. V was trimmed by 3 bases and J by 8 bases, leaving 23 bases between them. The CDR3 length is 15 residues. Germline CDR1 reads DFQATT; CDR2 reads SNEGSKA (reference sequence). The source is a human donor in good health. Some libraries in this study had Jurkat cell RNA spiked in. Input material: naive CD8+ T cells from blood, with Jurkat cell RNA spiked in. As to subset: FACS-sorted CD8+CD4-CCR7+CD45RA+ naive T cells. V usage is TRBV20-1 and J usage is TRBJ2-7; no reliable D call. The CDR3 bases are TGCAGTGCTAGGGATATTGGGGTGGCAGGTGATAAGCAGTACTTC. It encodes CSARDIGVAGDKQYF.